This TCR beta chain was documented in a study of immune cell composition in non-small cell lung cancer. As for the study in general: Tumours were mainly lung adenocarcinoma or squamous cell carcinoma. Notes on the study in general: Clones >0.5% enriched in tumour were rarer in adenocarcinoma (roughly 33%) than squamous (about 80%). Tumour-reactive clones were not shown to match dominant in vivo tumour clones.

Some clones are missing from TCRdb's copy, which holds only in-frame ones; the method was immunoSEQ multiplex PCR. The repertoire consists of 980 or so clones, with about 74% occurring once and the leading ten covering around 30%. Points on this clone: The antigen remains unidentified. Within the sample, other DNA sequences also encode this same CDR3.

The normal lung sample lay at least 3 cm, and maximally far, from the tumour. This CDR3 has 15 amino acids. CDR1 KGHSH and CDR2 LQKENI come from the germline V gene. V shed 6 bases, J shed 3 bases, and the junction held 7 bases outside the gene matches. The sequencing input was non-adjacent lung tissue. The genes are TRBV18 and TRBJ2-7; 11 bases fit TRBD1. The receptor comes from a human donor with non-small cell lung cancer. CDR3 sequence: CASSGAGTGGYEQYF. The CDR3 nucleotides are TGTGCCAGCTCTGGGGCAGGGACAGGGGGCTACGAGCAGTACTTC. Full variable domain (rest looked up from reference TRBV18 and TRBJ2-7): NAGVMQNPRHLVRRRGQEARLRCSPMKGHSHVYWYRQLPEEGLKFMVYLQKENIIDESGMPKERFSAEFPKEGPSILRIQQVVRGDSAAYFCASSGAGTGGYEQYFGPGTRLTVT.